Sequencing of this T cell receptor (beta chain) was carried out in a study of vaccination effects on CD4 cells after COVID-19 (dated 2022 in TCRdb). In the study overall: Post-vaccine samples across the study were collected a median of 72 days after the second dose, with a range of 14 to 241. In both COVID-19 convalescent patients and infection-naive vaccine recipients, the study compared SARS-CoV-2 spike-specific CD4+ TCR repertoires from before mRNA vaccination with those from after it. The full study included some eleven COVID-19 convalescent patients and several SARS-CoV-2-naive healthy vaccine recipients. Cultures from other donors in the study were sequenced using the Oncomine TCR Beta short-read assay on an Illumina iSeq 100.

CDR1 SQVTM and CDR2 ANQGSEA are derived from the germline V gene. The CDR3 covers 13 residues, taking in both the cysteine and the phenylalanine. Kept here is only the CDR3 DNA, which spans 39 bases and is read in frame from base 1. Trimming costs V 3 bases and J 5 bases, and their ends lie 13 bases apart. Concerning this clone itself: The antigen it recognizes is unknown. No much larger clone exists at a distance of one base, and base qualities are not known.

Libraries were made using the immunoSEQ multiplex PCR assay. DNA from the cultured and isolated CD4+ T cells underwent TCR beta CDR3 sequencing. For the original study's pipeline: Non-productive TCR sequences were removed and reads were trimmed to the CDR3 region, keeping CDR3s of at least 7 amino acids. Antigen-specific clonotypes were identified using the MANAFEST web app by comparison of expansion in peptide wells against reference cultures. To be called positive, a clone needed expansion at FDR<0.05 compared with the reference and with all other wells, an odds ratio greater than 5, and a frequency greater than 0.1% in two replicate wells. A clonotype was defined as cross-reactive if the clonotype was significantly expanded both in SARS-CoV-2 spike wells and in at least one common cold coronavirus spike condition. Using the stringdist R package, CDR3 similarity was measured by Levenshtein distance, and unrooted trees were constructed with ape in R 3.6.1. TCRdb obtained this table from immuneACCESS and retained in-frame rearrangements with V and J assigned. These tables miss some clones; where compared with another copy, unresolved V genes account for less than half of the shortfall, and the remainder is unexplained. V and J calls and clone size follow that table, whereas D and trimming were derived from the DNA. The sample contains roughly 27,000 clones, about four fifths of them found a single time. The ten largest make up approximately 1.5% of the sample.

In the ViraFEST assay, PBMC were stimulated with viral peptide pools, and TCR sequencing was then used to find antigen-specific CD4+ T cell clonotypes based on their expansion. After more than nine days of culture, CD4+ T cells were isolated with the EasySep CD4+ T cell isolation kit. Participants received two doses of either the BNT162b2 or the mRNA-1273 mRNA SARS-CoV-2 vaccine. Healthy vaccine recipients had no prior SARS-CoV-2 infection, confirmed by negative nucleocapsid antibodies before and after vaccination. Each well held 1.5 million to 2.5 million PBMC cultured in IMDM containing approximately 5% human AB serum, roughly 9.6 IU/ml IL-2 and gentamicin, along with about 9.5 ug/ml peptides. On days 3 and 7, half of the culture medium was replaced with fresh IL-2-containing medium. Unless otherwise noted, each peptide stimulation condition was cultured in triplicate wells. PBMC were separated from whole blood using Ficoll-Paque Plus gradient centrifugation and were then either cryopreserved at -140C or used fresh. The spike proteins of SARS-CoV-2 and of the common cold coronaviruses HCoV-NL63, HCoV-OC43 and HCoV-229E were spanned by overlapping peptide pools. Genomic DNA was extracted from cultured CD4+ T cells with the QIAamp micro DNA kit.

The study at large found these results: The study was limited by a small number of convalescent patients, and early post-infection timepoints were lacking. In healthy vaccine recipients, vaccine-induced clones were almost all SARS-CoV-2 mono-reactive, with only 1 of 255 cross-reactive with common cold coronaviruses. At late post-vaccination timepoints, both infection-induced and vaccine-induced clones showed marked clonal contraction, consistent with waning T cell responses.

The sample here was CD4+ T cells from PBMCs cultured with HCoV-NL63 spike peptides, taken after COVID-19 vaccination. The cell subset or site tag for this specimen amounts to: HCoV-NL63 spike overlapping peptide pool stimulation. This chain is built from TRBV29-1 and TRBJ2-5; the D gene is possibly TRBD1, with 5 bases matching. This TCR was recovered from a human donor who received a COVID-19 vaccine. Some clones in this sample may be carry-over from other donors' samples. The sequenced DNA: TGCAGCGTTGAGGGCAGGGTAGGCGAGACCCAGTACTTC. This translates into CSVEGRVGETQYF.